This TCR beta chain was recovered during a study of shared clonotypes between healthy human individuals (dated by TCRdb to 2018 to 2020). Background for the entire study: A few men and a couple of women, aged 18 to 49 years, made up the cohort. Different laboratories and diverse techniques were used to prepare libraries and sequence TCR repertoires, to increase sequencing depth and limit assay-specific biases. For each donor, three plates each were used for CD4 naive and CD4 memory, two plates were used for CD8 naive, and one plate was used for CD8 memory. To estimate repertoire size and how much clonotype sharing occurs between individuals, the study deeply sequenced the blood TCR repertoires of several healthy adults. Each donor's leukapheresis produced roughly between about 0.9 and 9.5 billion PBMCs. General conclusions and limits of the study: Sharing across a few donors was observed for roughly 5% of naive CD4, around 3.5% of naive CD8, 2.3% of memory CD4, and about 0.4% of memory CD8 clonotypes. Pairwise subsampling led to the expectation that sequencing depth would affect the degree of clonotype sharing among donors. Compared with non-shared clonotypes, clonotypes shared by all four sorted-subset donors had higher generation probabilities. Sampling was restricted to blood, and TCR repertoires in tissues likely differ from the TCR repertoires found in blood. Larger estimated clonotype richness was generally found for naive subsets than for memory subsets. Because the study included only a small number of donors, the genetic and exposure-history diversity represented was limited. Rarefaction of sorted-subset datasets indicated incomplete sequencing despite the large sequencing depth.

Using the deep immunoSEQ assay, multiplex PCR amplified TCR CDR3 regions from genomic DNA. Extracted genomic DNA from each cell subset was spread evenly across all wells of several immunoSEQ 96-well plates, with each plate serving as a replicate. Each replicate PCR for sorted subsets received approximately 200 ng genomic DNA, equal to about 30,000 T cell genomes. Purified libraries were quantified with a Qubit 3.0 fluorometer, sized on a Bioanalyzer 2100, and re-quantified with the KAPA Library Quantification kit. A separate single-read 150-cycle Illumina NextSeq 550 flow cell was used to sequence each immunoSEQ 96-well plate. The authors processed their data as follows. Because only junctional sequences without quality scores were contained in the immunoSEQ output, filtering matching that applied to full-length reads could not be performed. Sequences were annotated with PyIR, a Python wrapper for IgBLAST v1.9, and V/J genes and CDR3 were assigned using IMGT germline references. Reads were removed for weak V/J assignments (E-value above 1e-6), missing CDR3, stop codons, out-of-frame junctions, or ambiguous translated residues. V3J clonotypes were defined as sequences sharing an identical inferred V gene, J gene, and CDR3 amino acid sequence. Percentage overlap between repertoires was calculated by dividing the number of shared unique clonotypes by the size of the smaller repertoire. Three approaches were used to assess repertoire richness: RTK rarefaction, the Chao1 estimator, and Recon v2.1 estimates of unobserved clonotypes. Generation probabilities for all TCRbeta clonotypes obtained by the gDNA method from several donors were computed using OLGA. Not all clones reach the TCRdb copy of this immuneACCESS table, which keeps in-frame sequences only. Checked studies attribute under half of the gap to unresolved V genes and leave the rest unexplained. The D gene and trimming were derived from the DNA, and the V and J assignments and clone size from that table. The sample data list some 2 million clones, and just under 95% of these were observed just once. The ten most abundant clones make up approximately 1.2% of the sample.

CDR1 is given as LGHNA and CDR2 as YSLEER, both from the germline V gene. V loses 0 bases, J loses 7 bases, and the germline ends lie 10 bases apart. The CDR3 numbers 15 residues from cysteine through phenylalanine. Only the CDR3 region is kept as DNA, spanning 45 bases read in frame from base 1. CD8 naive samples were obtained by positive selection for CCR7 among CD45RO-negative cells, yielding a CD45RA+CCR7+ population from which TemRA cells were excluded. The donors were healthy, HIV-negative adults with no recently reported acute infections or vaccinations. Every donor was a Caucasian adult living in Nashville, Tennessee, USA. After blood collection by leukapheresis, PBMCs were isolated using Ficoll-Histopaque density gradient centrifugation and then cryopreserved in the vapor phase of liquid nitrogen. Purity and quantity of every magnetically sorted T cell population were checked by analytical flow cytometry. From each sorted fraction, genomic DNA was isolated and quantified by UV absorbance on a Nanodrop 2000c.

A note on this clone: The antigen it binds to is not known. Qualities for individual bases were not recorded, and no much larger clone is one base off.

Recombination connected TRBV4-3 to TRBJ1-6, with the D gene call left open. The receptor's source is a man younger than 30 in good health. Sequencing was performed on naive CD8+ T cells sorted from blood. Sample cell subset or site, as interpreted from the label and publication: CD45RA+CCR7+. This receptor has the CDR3 CASSQDLSWNSPLHF. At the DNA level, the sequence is TGCGCCAGCAGCCAAGATCTGAGTTGGAATTCACCCCTCCACTTT.